The entry below describes one T cell receptor beta chain. Its antigen is undetermined. The data are from a study of post-analysis software for immune sequencing data. Background on the study: There were relapsing-remitting, secondary progressive and progressive-relapsing multiple sclerosis among the disease courses included.

Broader study findings: Normalized Chao1 diversity was significantly reduced in patients versus controls. Included in a set of about 5 TRBV segments more frequent in patients than controls were TRBV5-6, TRBV5-1 and TRBV20-1. Samples from one preparation batch, clustered by F measure, grouped strongly together.

The CDR3 loop spans 15 amino acids. V lost 4 bases to trimming and J lost 7 bases, with 20 bases between them. Germline-derived CDR1 and CDR2 are SGHRS and YFSETQ. Presence of unique molecular identifiers characterized the TCR beta cDNA libraries. The source material, 1 to 10 million T cells, gave rise to about 500,000 cDNA molecules. TCRdb fed the PCR reads into MiXCR, producing one record per CDR3 protein. The data contain approximately 350,000 distinct CDR3 sequences, roughly 36% of them singletons. The specimen sequenced was blood. This clonotype was sampled from a girl aged 10 to 17 with multiple sclerosis. This chain uses TRBV5-1 with TRBJ1-1, with D perhaps TRBD1 (5 bases). CDR3 DNA sequence: TGCGCCAGCAGCCAAAGAGGGACCCAGCAAGGTGAAGCTTTCTTT. Its protein is CASSQRGTQQGEAFF.